This passage covers 6 T cell receptor beta chains from one sample sequenced in a study of cytomegalovirus exposure and HLA in healthy donors. The study ran its PCR with 60 Vbeta and 13 Jbeta primers. TCRdb's table, derived via immunoSEQ multiplex PCR, lists solely in-frame clones and lacks some. The sample has more than 90,000 clones; 74% are singletons. Sequencing input: PBMCs. Receptors were obtained from a woman in her forties or fifties in good health and CMV-seropositive.

CDR3 sequence: CASSLAGGTSGYEQYF. Here the CDR3 DNA reads TGTGCCAGCAGTCTAGCAGGCGGGACTAGCGGGTACGAGCAGTACTTC. The chain employs TRBV28 and TRBJ2-7; TRBD2 matches 12 bases. In germline, CDR1 is MDHEN, CDR2 SYDVKM. This CDR3 contains 16 residues. V lost 5 bases to trimming and J lost 4 bases; unmatched junction nucleotides: 9.

This chain uses TRBV7-8 with TRBJ2-2; no definite D call. Germline V gives CDR1 SGHVS, CDR2 FQNEAQ. Trimming pared 0 bases from V and 10 bases from J, leaving 6 bases between. This CDR3 is built from 12 residues. The CDR3 coding sequence is TGTGCCAGCAGCTTAGCGTATAAGGAGCTGTTTTTT. This codes for CASSLAYKELFF.

This clone was counted once. The V gene is TRBV5-3, the J gene TRBJ1-5, with TRBD1 matching over 8 bases. TRBV5-3 is an ORF for which the function is uncertain. With 5 bases clipped from V and 2 bases from J, the junction kept 9 bases outside the gene matches. The CDR3 has 16 amino acids. The CDR3 region is CARRSGQGERNQPQHF. CDR3 nucleotide sequence: TGTGCCAGAAGGTCCGGACAGGGCGAGCGCAATCAGCCCCAGCATTTT.

The V gene is TRBV9, the J gene TRBJ2-5; TRBD2 is a possible D gene (5 bases). V lost 7 bases and J 5 bases, leaving 15 bases between the germline ends. CDR3 length: 13 amino acids. Germline lookup yields CDR1 SGDLS and CDR2 YYNGEE. The CDR3 coding sequence is TGTGCCAGCCAGGCAGGAGGAGGTGAGACCCAGTACTTC. Translation: CASQAGGGETQYF.

This rearrangement joins TRBV5-1 to TRBJ1-1, with 7 bases fitting TRBD1. The CDR3 is 14 residues long. CDR1 SGHRS and CDR2 YFSETQ come from the germline V gene. The junction had 3 bases not matched to a gene; V was cut back by 4 bases and J by 0 bases. The CDR3 loop is CASSIGGLNTEAFF. The CDR3 nucleotides read TGCGCCAGCAGCATAGGGGGCTTGAACACTGAAGCTTTCTTT.

The chain uses TRBV7-8 and TRBJ1-2; weak D call: TRBD1 (5 bases). This CDR3 is 16 amino acids long. The germline gives CDR1 SGHVS, CDR2 FQNEAQ. V lost 3 bases and J lost 8, with 22 bases in between. The CDR3 sequence is CASSFDQGTESRGYTF. CDR3 nucleotide sequence: TGTGCCAGCAGCTTCGATCAGGGTACCGAAAGTAGGGGCTACACCTTC. The variable domain in full, completed from reference TRBV7-8 and TRBJ1-2, reads GAGVSQSPRYKVAKRGQDVALRCDPISGHVSLFWYQQALGQGPEFLTYFQNEAQLDKSGLPSDRFFAERPEGSVSTLKIQRTQQEDSAVYLCASSFDQGTESRGYTFGSGTRLTVV.